This entry is about one TCR beta chain. The CDR3 loop spans 15 amino acids. CDR1 is LGHNA and CDR2 is YNFKEQ in the germline V gene. The V segment lost 0 bases and the J segment 6 bases; nucleotides outside the gene matches: 5. The data were obtained in a study of blood T cell repertoires in COVID-19. Study-wide context: COVID-19 samples collected from the United States, Italy and Spain covered acute and convalescent phases. Sample material is recorded as cDNA or gDNA derived from T cells, B-cell-depleted T cells, or PBMCs.

How the authors handled the data: Amplification with reference gene primers provided the estimates of nucleated cell counts. The repertoire was sequenced with immunoSEQ multiplex PCR; TCRdb's copy has only in-frame clones and lacks some. V and J calls and clone size follow that table, whereas D and trimming were derived from the DNA. Found here are 200,000 to 250,000 clones, 88% of them singletons; the top ten hold roughly 2.5%. This TCR was sampled from a woman aged 55-70 years with acute or convalescent COVID-19. This rearrangement joins TRBV4-2 to TRBJ1-2; 9 bases fit TRBD1. The sequencing sample was made of peripheral blood. The CDR3 nucleotides are TGTGCCAGCAGCCAAGAAGGACAGGGGTTCAATGGCTACACCTTC. It is translated as CASSQEGQGFNGYTF.